The 27 T cell receptor beta chains below come from one sample, sequenced in a study of T cells in Graves' hyperthyroidism and ophthalmopathy. Amplified regions were TCR beta CDR3 sequences from RNA transcripts. Initially, a first-round RT-PCR of the TCR CDR3 employed the HTBI primer set. From the multiplex PCR reads, TCRdb called clonotypes with MiXCR, one entry per CDR3 protein. The sample carries more than 500,000 distinct CDR3 sequences, over 12% recorded once. Sequencing used blood. The receptor set was obtained from a woman aged 40 to 50 with Graves' ophthalmopathy.

Many counts were recorded for this clonotype. The genes are TRBV15 and TRBJ1-2; 10 positions agree with TRBD1. Trimming removed 0 bases from V and 1 base from J; junction bases left unmatched: 8. Per germline, CDR1 LNHNV and CDR2 YYDKDF (reference sequence). The CDR3 totals 18 residues. The CDR3 sequence is CATSRDRTGGFDNYGYTF. CDR3 coding DNA: TGTGCCACCAGCAGAGATAGGACAGGGGGGTTCGATAACTATGGCTACACCTTC.

This clonotype was detected only once. This chain uses TRBV7-9 with TRBJ1-2; no firm D call. V lost 1 base, J lost 6 bases, and 12 bases lay in between. The germline CDR1 and CDR2 sequences are SEHNR and FQNEAQ (reference sequence). This CDR3 is 14 amino acids long. The DNA of the CDR3 is TGTGCCAGCAGCTTAGGAGATGTGAGGAATGGCTACACCTTC. This translates into CASSLGDVRNGYTF.

There are many counts of this clonotype. The CDR3 DNA is TGTGCCAGCAGTTTTGAGGGTGGCTACACCTTC. As protein: CASSFEGGYTF. V is TRBV12-3 or TRBV12-4 and J is TRBJ1-2; D is undetermined. The CDR3 is 11 amino acids. Deletions cut 3 bases from V and 7 bases from J, with 6 bases between.

This clonotype was observed at least ten times. V usage is TRBV7-3 and J usage is TRBJ2-5; the D call may be TRBD1 or TRBD2 (5 bases each). The V end lost 4 bases, the J end lost 3 bases, and 12 bases lay between the germline ends. This CDR3 is built from 14 residues. CDR1 SGHTA and CDR2 FQGTGA come from the germline V gene. In DNA form, the CDR3 reads TGTGCCAGCAGCTCGGCAGGGAGTGAAGAGACCCAGTACTTC. Encoded protein: CASSSAGSEETQYF.

This clonotype was picked up many times. The V call is TRBV7-2, the J call TRBJ1-1, with D possibly being TRBD1 (5 bases). CDR3 length: 15 amino acids. V lost 6 bases to trimming and J lost 3 bases, with 17 bases between them. CDR1 and CDR2 from the germline V gene are SGHTA and FQGNSA. In DNA, the CDR3 is TGTGCCAGCAGTCCACCGGGACCCCCGCACACTGAAGCTTTCTTT. It encodes CASSPPGPPHTEAFF.

This clonotype was picked up many times. The chain links TRBV6-2 or TRBV6-3 to TRBJ2-1; 7 nucleotides agree with TRBD1. J lost 7 bases, V lost 2 bases, and 2 bases had no gene match. The CDR3 contains 13 residues. Germline lookup yields CDR1 MNHEY and CDR2 SVGEGT. The CDR3, as DNA: TGTGCCAGCAGTTACGGGACAGCTAATGAGCAGTTCTTC. Amino acid sequence: CASSYGTANEQFF.

This clonotype was seen at least ten times. The chain combines TRBV9 with TRBJ1-2; possibly TRBD1 for D (5 bases). V lost 3 bases and J lost 1, with 10 bases in between. The CDR3 is made up of 14 amino acids. Germline CDR1 is SGDLS and CDR2 is YYNGEE. The CDR3 region has the DNA TGTGCCAGCAGCGGCAACAGGTATAACTATGGCTACACCTTC. It codes for CASSGNRYNYGYTF.

The chain combines TRBV28 with TRBJ2-1; 7 bases are shared with TRBD2. The V gene end was trimmed by 8 bases and the J gene end by 4 bases; junction bases not matched to a gene: 8. CDR1 is MDHEN and CDR2 is SYDVKM in the germline V gene. The CDR3 length is 14 residues. CDR3: CASGALAAYNEQFF. The CDR3 DNA sequence: TGTGCCAGCGGAGCGCTAGCGGCATACAATGAGCAGTTCTTC.

This clonotype was detected many times. The chain has TRBV11-3 and TRBJ2-5; D might be TRBD1 (5 bases). Per the germline V gene, CDR1 is SGHNT and CDR2 is YENEEA. The ends were cut back, 5 bases at V and 4 bases at J, with 17 bases in the middle. The CDR3 has 15 residues. In DNA, the CDR3 is TGTGCCAGCAGCCTCGATACGACAGACCGAGAGACCCAGTACTTC. Translated, it gives CASSLDTTDRETQYF.

This clonotype was seen many times. V is TRBV6-5 and J is TRBJ1-5; 8 nucleotides agree with TRBD1. Germline V gene sequence: CDR1 MNHEY, CDR2 SVGAGI. The CDR3 loop spans 14 amino acids. V lost 5 bases to trimming and J lost 3 bases; unmatched junction nucleotides: 3. CDR3 nucleotide sequence: TGTGCCAGCAGTCGGACAGGGAACAATCAGCCCCAGCATTTT. Encoded protein: CASSRTGNNQPQHF.

A note on this clonotype: A clone one base away is much larger, so this may be a read error. V usage is TRBV28 and J usage is TRBJ2-5, with 9 bases that match TRBD1. The germline V gene has CDR1 MDHEN and CDR2 SYDVKM. The CDR3 length is 14 residues. The CDR3 nucleotides read TGTGGCAGCAGTTCGGGACAGGGAGGGGAGACCCAGTACTTC. This codes for CGSSSGQGGETQYF.

The V and J genes are TRBV11-2 and TRBJ2-7; 7 bases are a match to TRBD1. The V gene's germline CDR1 is SGHAT and CDR2 FQNNGV. V lost 1 base to trimming and J lost 3 bases; unmatched junction nucleotides: 9. This CDR3 has 16 residues. This chain's CDR3 is CASSLVEPGQHYEQYF. DNA of the CDR3: TGTGCCAGCAGCTTAGTAGAACCGGGACAGCACTACGAGCAGTACTTC.

This clonotype has ten or more counts. This rearrangement joins TRBV13 to TRBJ2-7; 10 positions agree with TRBD2. Germline trimming cut 8 bases from V and 2 bases from J; bases unmatched to any gene: 6. The CDR3 is 14 amino acids. CDR1 is PRHDT, CDR2 FYEKMQ, per germline (reference sequence). This CDR3 is CASRLAGIPYEQYF. The CDR3, as DNA: TGTGCCAGCCGACTAGCGGGTATACCCTACGAGCAGTACTTC. Full variable domain (rest looked up from reference TRBV13 and TRBJ2-7): AAGVIQSPRHLIKEKRETATLKCYPIPRHDTVYWYQQGPGQDPQFLISFYEKMQSDKGSIPDRFSAQQFSDYHSELNMSSLELGDSALYFCASRLAGIPYEQYFGPGTRLTVT.

The chain is built from TRBV28 and TRBJ2-7, with TRBD2 matching over 13 bases. CDR1 and CDR2 from the germline V gene are MDHEN and SYDVKM. The CDR3 loop spans 17 amino acids. Trimming took 1 base from V and 3 from J; bases not matched to a gene: 6. DNA for the CDR3: TGTGCCAGCAGTTTATCCCTCGGGACTAGCGGGATCTACGAGCAGTACTTC. This gives the protein CASSLSLGTSGIYEQYF.

This clonotype has at least ten counts. The genes are TRBV6-5 and TRBJ2-7; no clear D gene. The germline V gene has CDR1 MNHEY and CDR2 SVGAGI. The CDR3 covers 15 residues. The V gene lost 0 bases and the J gene lost 2 bases, with 11 bases spanning the gap. The CDR3 DNA is TGTGCCAGCAGTTACTCCTTAGGACGAGCCTACGAGCAGTACTTC. Translated: CASSYSLGRAYEQYF.

This clonotype was seen repeatedly, ten times or more. The CDR3 DNA reads TGTGCCAGCAGTCCCCAGACTAGCGGGAGGTACGAGCAGTACTTC. This translates into CASSPQTSGRYEQYF. This chain links TRBV28 with TRBJ2-7; TRBD2 agrees at 13 bases. Germline values: CDR1 MDHEN, CDR2 SYDVKM. V dropped 5 bases and J dropped 4; count of bases not matched to a gene: 5. This CDR3 is built from 15 residues.

This clonotype has a count of ten or more. This chain joins TRBV7-8 and TRBJ2-7, with a possible D match to TRBD1 (6 bases). CDR1 is SGHVS, CDR2 FQNEAQ, per germline. The CDR3 extends over 14 amino acids. Trimming took off 5 bases at V and 4 bases at J, with 15 bases between the two ends. The DNA of the CDR3 is TGTGCCAGCAGCCCGGTACAGGGTTTGTACGAGCAGTACTTC. It yields the protein CASSPVQGLYEQYF.

This clonotype was counted many times. The J gene is TRBJ2-5, the V gene TRBV2; D may be TRBD1 or TRBD2 (7 bases each). Trimming removed 3 bases from V and 4 bases from J, with 18 bases in between. This CDR3 contains 16 residues. Germline V gives CDR1 SNHLY, CDR2 FYNNEI. The CDR3 spells CASSDGLGGLGETQYF. CDR3 in DNA: TGTGCCAGCAGTGACGGACTAGGGGGCTTAGGAGAGACCCAGTACTTC.

This clonotype was found many times. The rearrangement uses TRBV7-9 and TRBJ2-7, with TRBD1 matching over 7 bases. This CDR3 region has 14 residues. The V segment lost 5 bases and the J segment 3 bases; nucleotides outside the gene matches: 7. Germline V gene data show CDR1 as SEHNR and CDR2 as FQNEAQ (reference sequence). The DNA of the CDR3 is TGTGCCAGCAGCAAGCCGGGACAGAGCTACGAGCAGTACTTC. Its protein is CASSKPGQSYEQYF.

The chain couples TRBV12-3 or TRBV12-4 to TRBJ1-1; 10 positions agree with TRBD1. V trimming: 3 bases; J trimming: 4 bases; junction bases outside the gene matches: 2. This CDR3 comprises 14 residues. The CDR3 loop is CASSFRTGGTEAFF. As DNA, the CDR3 is TGTGCCAGCAGTTTTAGGACAGGGGGCACTGAAGCTTTCTTT.

This clonotype showed up many times. The chain employs TRBV7-2 and TRBJ1-2; D call uncertain. This CDR3 comprises 13 residues. The germline V gene encodes CDR1 SGHTA and CDR2 FQGNSA. V gave up 5 bases and J gave up 7 bases, with 14 bases separating them. This CDR3 is CASSANSSPGYTF. DNA for the CDR3: TGTGCCAGCAGCGCAAACAGCTCCCCTGGCTACACCTTC.

Many counts were recorded for this clonotype. J is TRBJ1-2 and V is TRBV2; 9 bases line up with TRBD1. The V segment lost 5 bases and the J segment 7 bases; nucleotides outside the gene matches: 8. The CDR3 is 14 residues long. The germline gives CDR1 SNHLY, CDR2 FYNNEI. The CDR3 protein is CASSIQGAIGGYTF. DNA of the CDR3: TGTGCCAGCAGTATACAGGGGGCGATCGGTGGCTACACCTTC.

Ten or more counts support this clonotype. The gene calls are TRBV7-6 and TRBJ2-7; 10 bases agree with TRBD1. This CDR3 region has 14 residues. Germline V lookup: CDR1 SGHVS, CDR2 FNYEAQ. The J segment lost 10 bases and the V segment lost 5 bases, leaving 11 bases of the junction unmatched. The CDR3 DNA reads as TGTGCCAGCAGCAACCGGGACAGGGGCATAGAACAGTACTTC. Protein sequence: CASSNRDRGIEQYF.

This rearrangement joins TRBV6-2 or TRBV6-3 to TRBJ2-4; 7 positions match TRBD2. The CDR3 runs to 18 residues. Germline CDR1 is MNHEY and CDR2 is SVGEGT. V shed 5 bases, J shed 3 bases, and the junction held 16 bases outside the gene matches. CDR3 sequence (DNA): TGTGCCAGCAGTCCCTCATGGGGAGGGTCCGTAGGCAAAAACATTCAGTACTTC. Its translation is CASSPSWGGSVGKNIQYF.

The CDR3 nucleotides are TGTGCCAGCAGCTTAGCTTCTCGGCCTAGCACAGATACGCAGTATTTT. Its translation is CASSLASRPSTDTQYF. The chain uses TRBV7-8 and TRBJ2-3; D is unclear. The CDR3 length is 16 residues. Germline V CDR1 and CDR2: SGHVS, FQNEAQ. The germline V and J ends were trimmed by 0 bases and 0 bases, with 10 bases remaining between them.

This clonotype turned up a few times. This chain joins TRBV29-1 and TRBJ2-5, with D unclear. With 1 base removed from V and 5 bases from J, the gap between germline ends came to 5 bases. CDR1 SQVTM and CDR2 ANQGSEA come from the germline V gene. The CDR3 has 11 amino acids. The CDR3 region has the DNA TGCAGCGTTGAAGGTGAGGAGACCCAGTACTTC. Protein product: CSVEGEETQYF.

This clonotype was seen at least ten times. The chain is built from TRBV29-1 and TRBJ1-1; D call uncertain. The CDR3 length is 12 residues. Germline-derived CDR1 and CDR2 are SQVTM and ANQGSEA. V lost 0 bases and J 5 bases, leaving 7 bases between the germline ends. Written as DNA, the CDR3 is TGCAGCGTTGAAGAGGGATATACTGAAGCTTTCTTT. This sequence encodes CSVEEGYTEAFF.